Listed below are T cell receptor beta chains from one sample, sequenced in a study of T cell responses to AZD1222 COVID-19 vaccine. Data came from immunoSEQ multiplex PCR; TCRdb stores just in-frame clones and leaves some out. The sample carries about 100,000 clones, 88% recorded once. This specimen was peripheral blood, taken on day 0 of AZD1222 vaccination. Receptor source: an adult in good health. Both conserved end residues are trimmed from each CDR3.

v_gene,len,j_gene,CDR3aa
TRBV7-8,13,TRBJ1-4,ASSHDRGGNEKLF
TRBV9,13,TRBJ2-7,ASLLGEALNYEQY
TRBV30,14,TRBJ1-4,AWSPAGARTNEKLF
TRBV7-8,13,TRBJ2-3,ASSSGQGSTDTQY
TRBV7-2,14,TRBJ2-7,ASSLVGTVSSYEQY
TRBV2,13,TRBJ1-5,ASSQLDRNNQPQH
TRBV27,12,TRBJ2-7,ASSPGLLTYEQY
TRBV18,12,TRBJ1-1,ASSPGQTLTEAF
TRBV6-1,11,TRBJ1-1,ASSEVANTEAF
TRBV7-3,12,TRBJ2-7,ASSTSGSSYEQY
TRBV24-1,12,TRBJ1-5,ATSVRGANQPQH
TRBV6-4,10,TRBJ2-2,ASSGNSGELF
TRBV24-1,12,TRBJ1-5,ATSAFRGHQPQH
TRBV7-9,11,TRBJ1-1,ASSFTVWAEAF
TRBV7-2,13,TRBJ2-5,ASSLVGGFQETQY
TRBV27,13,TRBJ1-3,ASSRRTGVGNTIY
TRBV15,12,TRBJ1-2,ATIPGQGAFGYT
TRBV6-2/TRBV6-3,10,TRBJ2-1,ASSYPYNEQF
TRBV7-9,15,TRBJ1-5,ASSSLRGAGRGKPQH
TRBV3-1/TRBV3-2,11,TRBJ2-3,ASSQALTSQQY
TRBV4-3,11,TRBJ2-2,ARGGGNTGELF
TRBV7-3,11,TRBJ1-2,ASSPGQGYGYT
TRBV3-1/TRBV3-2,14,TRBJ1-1,ASSPFGGGRNTEAF
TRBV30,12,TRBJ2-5,AWSVLASSETQY
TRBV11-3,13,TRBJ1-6,ASSVGQGVGSPLH
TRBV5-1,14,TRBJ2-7,ASSLASGRFSYEQY
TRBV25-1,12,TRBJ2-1,ASSDTGPYNEQF
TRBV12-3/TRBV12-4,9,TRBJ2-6,ASSGANVLT
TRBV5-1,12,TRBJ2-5,ASRLTTDGETQY
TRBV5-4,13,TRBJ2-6,ASSPGFSGANVLT
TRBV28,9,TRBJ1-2,ASRRQDGYT
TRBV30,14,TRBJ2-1,AWSHGLAGVGDEQF
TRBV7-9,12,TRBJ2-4,ASSPPGTVNIQY
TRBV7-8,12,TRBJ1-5,ASSLTGLNQPQH
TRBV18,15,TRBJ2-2,ASSPPGQGLFAGELF
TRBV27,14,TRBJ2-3,ASSLSYGTGGDTQY
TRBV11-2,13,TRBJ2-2,ASSFATRTAGELF
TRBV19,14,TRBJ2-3,ASSRLAGEGTDTQY
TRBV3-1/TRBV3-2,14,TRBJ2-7,ASSQAKTGNRYEQY
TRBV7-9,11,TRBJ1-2,ASSETAENGYT
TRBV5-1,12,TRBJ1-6,ASSLDGVSSPLH
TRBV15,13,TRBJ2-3,ATSRDSGATDTQY
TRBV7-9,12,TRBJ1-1,ASSLRGPNTEAF
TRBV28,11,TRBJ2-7,ASRPAGSYEQY
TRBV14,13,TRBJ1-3,ASSQESFSGNTIY
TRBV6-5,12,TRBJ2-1,ASSYSIGPHEQF
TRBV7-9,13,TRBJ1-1,ASQAPRTARGEAF
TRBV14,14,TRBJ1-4,ASSQKRTGLNEKLF
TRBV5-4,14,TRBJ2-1,ASSLVVSSAYNEQF
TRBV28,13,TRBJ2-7,ASSLDRVGLYEQY
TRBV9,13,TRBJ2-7,ASSPQLAGVYEQY